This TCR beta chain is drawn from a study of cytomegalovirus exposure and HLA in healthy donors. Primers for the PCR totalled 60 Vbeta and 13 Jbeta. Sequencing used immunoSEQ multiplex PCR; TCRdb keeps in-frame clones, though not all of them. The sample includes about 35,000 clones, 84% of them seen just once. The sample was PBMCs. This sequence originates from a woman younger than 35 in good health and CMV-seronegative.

CDR3 in amino acids: CASSSGTEAFF. As DNA, the CDR3 is TGTGCCAGTAGCAGCGGGACTGAAGCTTTCTTT. V and J are TRBV19 and TRBJ1-1; D unresolved. Trimming pared 6 bases from V and 5 bases from J, leaving 7 bases between. Looked up from germline, CDR1 is LNHDA and CDR2 is SQIVND (reference sequence). This CDR3 contains 11 residues.